The table lists the clone carrying this TCR beta chain with a count of one. Between the trimmed V and J ends, which lost 3 bases and 8 bases, there was a span of 2 bases. CDR1 is SGHAT and CDR2 is FQNNGV in the germline V gene. The CDR3 spans 10 residues. TCRdb's table, derived via immunoSEQ multiplex PCR, lists solely in-frame clones and lacks some. The table lists approximately 100,000 clones, about 82% of them singletons. These data are taken from a study of graft-versus-host responses after intestinal transplantation. The chain recombines TRBV11-2 with TRBJ2-1; D uncertain. The sample here was PBMCs, taken 255 days after intestinal transplant. This clonotype was obtained from a human patient who received an intestinal transplant, so some T cells may come from the graft donor. The DNA of the CDR3 is TGTGCCAGCAGCTTTCATGAGCAGTTCTTC. This translates into CASSFHEQFF.